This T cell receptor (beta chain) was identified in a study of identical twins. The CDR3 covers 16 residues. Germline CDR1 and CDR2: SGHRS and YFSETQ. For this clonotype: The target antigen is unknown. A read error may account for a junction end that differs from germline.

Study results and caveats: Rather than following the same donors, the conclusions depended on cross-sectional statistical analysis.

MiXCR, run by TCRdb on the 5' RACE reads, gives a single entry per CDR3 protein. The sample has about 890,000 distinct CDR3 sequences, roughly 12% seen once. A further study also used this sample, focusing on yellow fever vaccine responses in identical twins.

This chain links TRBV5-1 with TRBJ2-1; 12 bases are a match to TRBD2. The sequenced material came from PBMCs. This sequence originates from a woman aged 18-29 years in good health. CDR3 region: CPSSLAPSGGAREQFF. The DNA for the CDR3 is TGCCCCAGCAGCTTGGCCCCTAGCGGGGGGGCCAGGGAGCAGTTCTTC.